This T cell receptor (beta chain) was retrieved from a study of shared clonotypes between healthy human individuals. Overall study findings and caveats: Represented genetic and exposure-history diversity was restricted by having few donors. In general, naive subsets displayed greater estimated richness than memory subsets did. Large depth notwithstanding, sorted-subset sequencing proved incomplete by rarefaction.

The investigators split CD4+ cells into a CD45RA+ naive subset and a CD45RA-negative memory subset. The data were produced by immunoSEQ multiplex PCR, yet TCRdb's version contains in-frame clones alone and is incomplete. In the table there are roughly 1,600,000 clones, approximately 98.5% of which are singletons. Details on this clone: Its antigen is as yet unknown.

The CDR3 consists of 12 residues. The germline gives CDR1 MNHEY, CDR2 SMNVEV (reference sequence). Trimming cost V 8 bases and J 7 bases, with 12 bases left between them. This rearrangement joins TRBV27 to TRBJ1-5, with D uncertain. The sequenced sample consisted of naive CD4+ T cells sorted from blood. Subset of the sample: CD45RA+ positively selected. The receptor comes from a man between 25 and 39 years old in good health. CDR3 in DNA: TGTGCCAGCGGGTGGACGGGCCAGCCCCAGCATTTT. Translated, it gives CASGWTGQPQHF.